The clone carrying this T cell receptor (beta chain) was recorded a few times. This specimen comes from a study of T cells in Graves' hyperthyroidism and ophthalmopathy. Amplification of TCR beta CDR3 regions was performed using RNA transcripts as template. The HTBI primer set served for first-round RT-PCR of the TCR CDR3. TCRdb re-called the multiplex PCR reads through MiXCR, storing one row per CDR3 protein. The sample has approximately 710,000 distinct CDR3 sequences, roughly a sixth seen once. V dropped 6 bases and J dropped 5 bases, with 20 bases sitting between them. Germline CDR1 SGDLS, CDR2 YYNGEE. The CDR3 consists of 15 residues.

This clonotype was sampled from a man aged 50 to 60 with Graves' hyperthyroidism. The sequencing input was blood. The genes are TRBV9 and TRBJ1-1, with a possible D match to TRBD1 (6 bases). The DNA for the CDR3 is TGTGCCAGCAACAAAGGGGGGGGGCTTGGTACTGAAGCTTTCTTT. Amino acids: CASNKGGGLGTEAFF.